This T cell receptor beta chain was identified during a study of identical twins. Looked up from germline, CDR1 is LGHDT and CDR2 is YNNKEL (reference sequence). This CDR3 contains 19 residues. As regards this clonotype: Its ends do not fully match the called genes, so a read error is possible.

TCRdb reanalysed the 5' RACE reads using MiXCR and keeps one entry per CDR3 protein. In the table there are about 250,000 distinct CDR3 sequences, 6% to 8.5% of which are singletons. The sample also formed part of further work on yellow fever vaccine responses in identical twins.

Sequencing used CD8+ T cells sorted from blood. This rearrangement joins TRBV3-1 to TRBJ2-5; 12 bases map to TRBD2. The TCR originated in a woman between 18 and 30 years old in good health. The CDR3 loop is CASSKDPWTSGEYQETQYF. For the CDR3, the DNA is TGTGCCAGCAGCAAAGATCCTTGGACTAGCGGGGAGTACCAAGAGACCCAGTACTTC.